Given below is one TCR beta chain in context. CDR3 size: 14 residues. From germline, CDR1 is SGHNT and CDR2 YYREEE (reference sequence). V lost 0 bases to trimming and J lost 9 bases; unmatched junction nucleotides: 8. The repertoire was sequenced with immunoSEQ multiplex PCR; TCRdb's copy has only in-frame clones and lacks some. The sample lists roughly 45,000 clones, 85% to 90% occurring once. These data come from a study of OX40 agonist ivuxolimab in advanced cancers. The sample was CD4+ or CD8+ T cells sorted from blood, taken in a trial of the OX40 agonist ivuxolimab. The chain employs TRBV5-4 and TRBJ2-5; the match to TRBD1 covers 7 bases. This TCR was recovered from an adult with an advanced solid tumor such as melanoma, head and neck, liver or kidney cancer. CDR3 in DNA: TGTGCCAGCAGCTTGGGACAGGGAAGTTCAGCCCAGTACTTC. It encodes CASSLGQGSSAQYF.